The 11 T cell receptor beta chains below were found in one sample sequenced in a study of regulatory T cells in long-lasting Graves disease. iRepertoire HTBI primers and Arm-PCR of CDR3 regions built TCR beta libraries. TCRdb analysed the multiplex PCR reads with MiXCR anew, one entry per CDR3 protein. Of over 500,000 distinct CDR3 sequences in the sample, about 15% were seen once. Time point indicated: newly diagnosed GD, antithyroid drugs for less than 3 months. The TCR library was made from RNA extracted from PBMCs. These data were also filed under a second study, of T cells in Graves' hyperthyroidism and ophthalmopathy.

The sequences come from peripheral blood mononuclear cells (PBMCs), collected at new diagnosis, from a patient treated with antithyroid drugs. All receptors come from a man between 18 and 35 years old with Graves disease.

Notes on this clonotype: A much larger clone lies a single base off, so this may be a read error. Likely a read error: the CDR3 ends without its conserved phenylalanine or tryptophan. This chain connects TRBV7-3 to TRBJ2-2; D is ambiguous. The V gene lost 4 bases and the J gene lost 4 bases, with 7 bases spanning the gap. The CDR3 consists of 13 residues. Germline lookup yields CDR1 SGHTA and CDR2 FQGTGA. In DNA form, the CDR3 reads TGTGCCAGCAGCTCCATTCTCACCGGGGAGCTGTTTGTT. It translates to CASSSILTGELFV.

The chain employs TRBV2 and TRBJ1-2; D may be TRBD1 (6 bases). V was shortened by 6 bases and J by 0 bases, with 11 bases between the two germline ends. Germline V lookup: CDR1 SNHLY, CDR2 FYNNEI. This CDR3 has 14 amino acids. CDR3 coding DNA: TGTGCCAGCAGGCCGACAGGCTCTAACTATGGCTACACCTTC. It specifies CASRPTGSNYGYTF.

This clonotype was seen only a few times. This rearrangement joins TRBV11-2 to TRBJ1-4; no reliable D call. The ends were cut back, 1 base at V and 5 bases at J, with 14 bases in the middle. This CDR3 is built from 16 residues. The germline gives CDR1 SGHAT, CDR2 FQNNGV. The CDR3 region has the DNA TGTGCCAGCAGCTTAGGACCGTACGCCTTAAATGAAAAACTGTTTTTT. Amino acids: CASSLGPYALNEKLFF.

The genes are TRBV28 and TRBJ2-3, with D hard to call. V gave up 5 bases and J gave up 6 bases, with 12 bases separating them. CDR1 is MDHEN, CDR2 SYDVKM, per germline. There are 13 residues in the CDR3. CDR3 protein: CASSAVGPDTQYF. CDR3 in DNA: TGTGCCAGCAGTGCGGTGGGTCCGGATACGCAGTATTTT.

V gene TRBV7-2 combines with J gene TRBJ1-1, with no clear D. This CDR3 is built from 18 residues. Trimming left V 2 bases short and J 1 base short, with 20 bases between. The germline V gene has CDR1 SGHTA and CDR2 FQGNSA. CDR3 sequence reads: CASSLLPPGGGPNTEAFF. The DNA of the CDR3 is TGTGCCAGCAGCTTACTTCCCCCAGGTGGAGGACCGAACACTGAAGCTTTCTTT.

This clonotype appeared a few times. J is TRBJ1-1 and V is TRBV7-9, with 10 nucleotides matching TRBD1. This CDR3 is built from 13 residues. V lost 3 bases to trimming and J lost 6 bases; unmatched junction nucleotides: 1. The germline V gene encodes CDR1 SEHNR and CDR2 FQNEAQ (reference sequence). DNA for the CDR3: TGTGCCAGCAGCTTGACAGGGGGCGCTGAAGCTTTCTTT. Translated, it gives CASSLTGGAEAFF.

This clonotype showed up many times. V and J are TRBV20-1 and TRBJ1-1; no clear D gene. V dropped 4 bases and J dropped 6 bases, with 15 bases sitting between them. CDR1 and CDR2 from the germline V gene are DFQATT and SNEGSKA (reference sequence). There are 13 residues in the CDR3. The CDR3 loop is CSAMIQVGAEAFF. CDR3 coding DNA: TGCAGTGCTATGATTCAGGTCGGCGCTGAAGCTTTCTTT.

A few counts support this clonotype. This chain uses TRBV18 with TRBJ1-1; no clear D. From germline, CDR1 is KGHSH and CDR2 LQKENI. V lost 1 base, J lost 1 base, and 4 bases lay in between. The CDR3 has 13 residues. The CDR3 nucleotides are TGTGCCAGCTCACCACTCGCGAACACTGAAGCTTTCTTT. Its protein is CASSPLANTEAFF.

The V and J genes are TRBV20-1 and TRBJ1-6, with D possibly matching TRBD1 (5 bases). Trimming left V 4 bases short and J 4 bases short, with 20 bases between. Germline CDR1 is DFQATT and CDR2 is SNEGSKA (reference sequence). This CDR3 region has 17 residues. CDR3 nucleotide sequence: TGCAGTGCTATTCAGGGAAATCCAACCTCTTATAATTCACCCCTCCACTTT. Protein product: CSAIQGNPTSYNSPLHF.

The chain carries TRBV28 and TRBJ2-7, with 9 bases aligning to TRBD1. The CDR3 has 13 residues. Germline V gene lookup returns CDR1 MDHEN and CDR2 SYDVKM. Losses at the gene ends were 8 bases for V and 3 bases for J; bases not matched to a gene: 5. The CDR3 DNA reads TGTGCCAGCCGTGGGACAGGGATCTACGAGCAGTACTTC. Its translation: CASRGTGIYEQYF.

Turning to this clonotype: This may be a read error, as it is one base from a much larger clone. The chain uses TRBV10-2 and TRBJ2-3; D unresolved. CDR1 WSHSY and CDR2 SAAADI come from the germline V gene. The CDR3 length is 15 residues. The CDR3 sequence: CVSLRTGSGTDTQYF. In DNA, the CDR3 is TGCGTCAGCCTACGCACGGGTTCCGGCACAGATACGCAGTATTTT.